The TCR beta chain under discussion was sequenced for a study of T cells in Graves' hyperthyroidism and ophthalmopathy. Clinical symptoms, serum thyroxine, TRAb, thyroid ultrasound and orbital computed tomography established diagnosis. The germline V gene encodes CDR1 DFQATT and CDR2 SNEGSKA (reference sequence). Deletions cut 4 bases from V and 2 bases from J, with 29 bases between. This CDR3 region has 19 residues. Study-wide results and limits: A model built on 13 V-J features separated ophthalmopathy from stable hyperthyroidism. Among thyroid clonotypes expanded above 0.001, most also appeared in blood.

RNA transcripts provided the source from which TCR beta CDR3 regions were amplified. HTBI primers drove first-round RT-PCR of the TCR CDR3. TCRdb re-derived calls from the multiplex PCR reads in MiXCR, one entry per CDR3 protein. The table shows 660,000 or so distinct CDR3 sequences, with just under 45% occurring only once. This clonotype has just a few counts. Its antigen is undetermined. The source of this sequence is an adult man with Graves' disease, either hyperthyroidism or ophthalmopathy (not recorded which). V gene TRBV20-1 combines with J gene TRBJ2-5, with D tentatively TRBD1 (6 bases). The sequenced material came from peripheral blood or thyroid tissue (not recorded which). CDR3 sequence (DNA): TGCAGTGCTAATGGCCTTCCTATGGGGGCGGAGGAGGATCAAGAGACCCAGTACTTC. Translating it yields CSANGLPMGAEEDQETQYF.